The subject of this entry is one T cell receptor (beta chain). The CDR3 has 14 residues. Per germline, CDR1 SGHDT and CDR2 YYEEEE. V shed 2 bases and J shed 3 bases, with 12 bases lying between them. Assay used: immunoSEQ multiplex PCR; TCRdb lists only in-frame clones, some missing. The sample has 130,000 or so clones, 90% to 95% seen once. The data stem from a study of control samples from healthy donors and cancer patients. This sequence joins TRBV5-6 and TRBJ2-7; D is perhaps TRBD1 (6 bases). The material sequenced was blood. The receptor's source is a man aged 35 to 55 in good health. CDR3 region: CASSLGGPFYEQYF. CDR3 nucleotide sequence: TGTGCCAGCAGCTTAGGGGGTCCATTCTACGAGCAGTACTTC.